The 32 T cell receptor beta chains in this list originate from one sample, sequenced in a study of blood T cell repertoires in COVID-19. Assay used: immunoSEQ multiplex PCR; TCRdb lists only in-frame clones, some missing. This sample carries around 220,000 clones, roughly 80% of them seen once, and the ten largest clones take about 10%. The sequencing input was peripheral blood. These receptor sequences come from a woman at least 80 years old with acute or convalescent COVID-19.

The rearrangement uses TRBV7-9 and TRBJ2-5, with TRBD2 matching 11 bases. CDR1 is SEHNR and CDR2 is FQNEAQ in the germline V gene (reference sequence). Losses at the gene ends were 4 bases for V and 4 bases for J; bases not matched to a gene: 8. The CDR3 contains 16 residues. CDR3 DNA sequence: TGTGCCAGCAGCTGGAGGGGGGGGACTAGCGGAGAGACCCAGTACTTC. This translates into CASSWRGGTSGETQYF.

The chain is built from TRBV3-1 (or the pseudogene TRBV3-2) and TRBJ2-5; D may be TRBD2 (6 bases). Trimming left V 0 bases short and J 5 bases short, with 13 bases between. The CDR3 contains 15 residues. Germline CDR1 LGHDT, CDR2 YNNKEL (reference sequence). CDR3 in DNA: TGTGCCAGCAGCCAAGATACGACGCGGGGCGAGACCCAGTACTTC. This gives the protein CASSQDTTRGETQYF.

V and J are TRBV27 and TRBJ2-7; D may be TRBD2 (7 bases). The CDR3 has 16 residues. With 6 bases removed from V and 0 bases from J, the gap between germline ends came to 18 bases. Per the germline V gene, CDR1 is MNHEY and CDR2 is SMNVEV (reference sequence). CDR3 in DNA: TGTGCCAGCAGACCTGATGGTGGGGGGGCCTCCTACGAGCAGTACTTC. Residues: CASRPDGGGASYEQYF.

Here the CDR3 reads CASSKKGQGRTDTQYF. As DNA, the CDR3 is TGTGCCAGCAGCAAGAAGGGACAGGGACGCACAGATACGCAGTATTTT. The rearrangement links TRBV21-1 to TRBJ2-3; TRBD1 is the table's D call, not checked against the DNA. TRBV21-1 has pseudogene status. The CDR3 consists of 16 residues.

The chain carries TRBV5-1 and TRBJ2-3; maybe TRBD1 (7 bases). Germline-derived CDR1 and CDR2 are SGHRS and YFSETQ. The CDR3 has 17 residues. V was cut by 0 bases and J by 0 bases, with 14 bases left in between. CDR3 in amino acids: CASSLEVAGGSTDTQYF. The CDR3, as DNA: TGCGCCAGCAGCTTGGAGGTGGCAGGGGGGAGCACAGATACGCAGTATTTT.

The V and J genes are TRBV2 and TRBJ1-4; no definite D call. Germline CDR1 SNHLY, CDR2 FYNNEI. The CDR3 extends over 15 amino acids. The V end lost 1 base, the J end lost 7 bases, and 13 bases lay between the germline ends. The CDR3 reads CASSEERAGREKLFF. In DNA form, the CDR3 reads TGTGCCAGCAGTGAAGAGAGGGCGGGTCGTGAAAAACTGTTTTTT.

The rearrangement uses TRBV7-2 and TRBJ2-3; 9 bases line up with TRBD2. The V gene's germline CDR1 is SGHTA and CDR2 FQGNSA. J gave up 5 bases and V 3 bases, and 6 bases lay outside the gene matches. The CDR3 is made up of 15 amino acids. DNA of the CDR3: TGTGCCAGCAGCTTCTTAGCGGGGGTAGAAGATACGCAGTATTTT. Translating gives CASSFLAGVEDTQYF. Full variable domain (remainder filled in from reference TRBV7-2 and TRBJ2-3): GAGVSQSPSNKVTEKGKDVELRCDPISGHTALYWYRQSLGQGLEFLIYFQGNSAPDKSGLPSDRFSAERTGGSVSTLTIQRTQQEDSAVYLCASSFLAGVEDTQYFGPGTRLTVL.

V is TRBV28 and J is TRBJ2-4, with D possibly matching TRBD1 (5 bases). The CDR3 extends over 15 amino acids. V gave up 6 bases and J gave up 1 base, with 13 bases separating them. Germline CDR1 MDHEN, CDR2 SYDVKM. The DNA for the CDR3 is TGTGCCAGCAGCCTCCGGCCAGGGGCCAAAAACATTCAGTACTTC. This gives the protein CASSLRPGAKNIQYF.

The chain has TRBV18 and TRBJ1-1; 7 positions agree with TRBD1. The CDR3 has 13 amino acids. Germline V lookup: CDR1 KGHSH, CDR2 LQKENI. Trimming removed 8 bases from V and 10 bases from J; junction bases left unmatched: 13. The CDR3 DNA follows: TGTGCCAGCGCAACAGGGGTGGGGGCCGGAGCTTTCTTT. Translation gives CASATGVGAGAFF.

The V gene is TRBV7-3, the J gene TRBJ2-1, with D uncertain. Germline CDR1 reads SGHTA; CDR2 reads FQGTGA. Trimming took 2 bases from V and 4 from J, leaving 12 bases between them. The CDR3 extends over 15 amino acids. The CDR3 protein is CASSLSGDEYNEQFF. The CDR3 DNA reads as TGTGCCAGCAGCTTATCCGGAGACGAATACAATGAGCAGTTCTTC.

In its sample, this clone was seen a few times. The J gene is TRBJ2-1, the V gene TRBV9, with a weak D call TRBD2 (5 bases). The CDR3 contains 15 residues. Germline V gene lookup returns CDR1 SGDLS and CDR2 YYNGEE. Trimming shortened V by 0 bases and J by 7 bases, and 14 bases separated the two germline ends. CDR3 in DNA: TGTGCCAGCAGCGTAGGAGGAGCGGTCGAGAATGAGCAGTTCTTC. The encoded protein is CASSVGGAVENEQFF.

This clone was recorded once. The chain carries TRBV6-5 and TRBJ1-2; D gene uncertain. Looked up from germline, CDR1 is MNHEY and CDR2 is SVGAGI. The CDR3 covers 13 residues. Trimming left V 2 bases short and J 4 bases short, with 8 bases between. Here the CDR3 reads CASSYIGGYGYTF. DNA of the CDR3: TGTGCCAGCAGTTACATCGGCGGCTATGGCTACACCTTC.

The chain has TRBV3-1 (or the pseudogene TRBV3-2) and TRBJ1-3; D is unresolved. The germline V gene encodes CDR1 LGHDT and CDR2 YNNKEL (reference sequence). The CDR3 sequence is 17 residues long. The ends were cut back, 1 base at V and 0 bases at J, with 13 bases in the middle. The CDR3 sequence: CASSQGGDGTSGNTIYF. CDR3 DNA: TGTGCCAGCAGCCAAGGGGGAGACGGAACCTCTGGAAACACCATATATTTT.

This chain links TRBV7-2 with TRBJ2-3; 9 bases line up with TRBD2. The ends lost 4 bases at V and 4 bases at J; junction bases unmatched: 3. This CDR3 is 14 amino acids long. Germline V CDR1 and CDR2: SGHTA, FQGNSA. CDR3 residues: CASSSLAGPDTQYF. CDR3 DNA: TGTGCCAGCAGCTCCCTAGCGGGGCCAGATACGCAGTATTTT.

The chain recombines TRBV30 with TRBJ2-1; 7 bases are a match to TRBD2. This CDR3 is 17 amino acids long. Germline-derived CDR1 and CDR2 are GTSNPN and SVGIG (reference sequence). Losses at the gene ends were 0 bases for V and 4 bases for J; bases not matched to a gene: 12. CDR3 sequence reads: CAWSVPPLSGIYNEQFF. The CDR3, as DNA: TGTGCCTGGAGTGTACCCCCCCTGAGCGGGATTTACAATGAGCAGTTCTTC.

The chain employs TRBV30 and TRBJ2-3; 12 nucleotides line up with TRBD1. The V segment lost 4 bases and the J segment 4 bases; nucleotides outside the gene matches: 9. In germline, CDR1 is GTSNPN, CDR2 SVGIG (reference sequence). This CDR3 has 16 amino acids. This CDR3 is CAWTPGTGGVADTQYF. The CDR3 region has the DNA TGTGCCTGGACCCCAGGGACAGGGGGCGTCGCAGATACGCAGTATTTT.

A single count supports this clone. V is TRBV28 and J is TRBJ2-1; 10 bases are shared with TRBD2. The CDR3 covers 15 residues. The germline gives CDR1 MDHEN, CDR2 SYDVKM. Trimming took 4 bases from V and 9 from J; bases not matched to a gene: 9. CDR3 amino acids: CASSSIAGGLREQFF. The CDR3 DNA reads as TGTGCCAGCAGTTCCATAGCGGGAGGCCTCCGTGAGCAGTTCTTC.

The rearrangement joins TRBV7-9 to TRBJ2-3, with 9 bases fitting TRBD2. After removal of 7 bases from V and 4 bases from J, the junction contained 9 bases not matched to a gene. The CDR3 contains 15 residues. The germline gives CDR1 SEHNR, CDR2 FQNEAQ (reference sequence). The CDR3 coding sequence is TGTGCCAGCACCGCAGCGGGGACTAGCTCAGATACGCAGTATTTT. Translated: CASTAAGTSSDTQYF.

The V call is TRBV19, the J call TRBJ1-1, with 8 bases that match TRBD1. Germline lookup yields CDR1 LNHDA and CDR2 SQIVND (reference sequence). The CDR3 totals 16 residues. Germline trimming cut 3 bases from V and 1 base from J; bases unmatched to any gene: 7. For the CDR3, the DNA is TGTGCCAGTAGTATCGGACAGGGAGGTAAGAACACTGAAGCTTTCTTT. Translated, it gives CASSIGQGGKNTEAFF.

The CDR3 here is CASGSGQGEYSPLHF. The CDR3 nucleotides read TGTGCCAGTGGCTCGGGACAGGGGGAATATTCACCCCTCCACTTT. The chain carries TRBV7-2 and TRBJ1-6; 11 bases agree with TRBD1. From germline, CDR1 is SGHTA and CDR2 FQGNSA. This CDR3 spans 15 amino acids. Trimming cost V 9 bases and J 8 bases; bases outside gene matches: 9.

This chain connects TRBV2 to TRBJ2-3; the match to TRBD2 covers 8 bases. V dropped 8 bases and J dropped 6; count of bases not matched to a gene: 13. CDR1 SNHLY and CDR2 FYNNEI come from the germline V gene. CDR3 length: 15 amino acids. The CDR3: CASVLGGRPPDTQYF. In DNA, the CDR3 is TGTGCCAGCGTCCTCGGCGGGAGGCCGCCCGATACGCAGTATTTT.

V usage is TRBV7-3 and J usage is TRBJ1-6; TRBD1 might be the D (5 bases). CDR1 and CDR2 (germline): SGHTA, FQGTGA. The CDR3 is 14 amino acids. V lost 6 bases to trimming and J lost 6 bases, with 12 bases between them. The CDR3 loop is CASREGLGNSPLHF. CDR3 nucleotides: TGTGCCAGCAGGGAGGGACTGGGTAATTCACCCCTCCACTTT.

V and J are TRBV7-9 and TRBJ2-1, with D unclear. The CDR3 is 13 residues long. Germline CDR1 is SEHNR and CDR2 is FQNEAQ (reference sequence). V lost 3 bases and J lost 7, with 10 bases in between. The CDR3 loop reads CASSFQAGNEQFF. DNA for the CDR3: TGTGCCAGCAGCTTTCAAGCAGGTAATGAGCAGTTCTTC.

This clone was counted only a few times. The rearrangement links TRBV7-8 to TRBJ2-1; maybe TRBD2 (6 bases). The germline CDR1 and CDR2 sequences are SGHVS and FQNEAQ. V lost 2 bases and J 3 bases, leaving 14 bases between the germline ends. CDR3 length: 16 residues. This CDR3 reads CASSLRGGVFYNEQFF. CDR3 DNA: TGTGCCAGCAGCTTACGCGGCGGGGTGTTCTACAATGAGCAGTTCTTC.

The chain is built from TRBV5-1 and TRBJ1-4; 8 bases agree with TRBD1. The CDR3 totals 14 residues. CDR1 and CDR2 from the germline V gene are SGHRS and YFSETQ. The J segment lost 3 bases and the V segment lost 4 bases, leaving 2 bases of the junction unmatched. The CDR3 region has the DNA TGCGCCAGCAGCAAGGACAGGGCTAATGAAAAACTGTTTTTT. This encodes CASSKDRANEKLFF.

The table lists this clone with a count of one. V usage is TRBV10-2 and J usage is TRBJ1-5; D is unclear. The germline CDR1 and CDR2 sequences are WSHSY and SAAADI. The ends were cut back, 2 bases at V and 13 bases at J, with 9 bases in the middle. CDR3 length equals 11 residues. The CDR3 reads CASSEGPQQHF. The DNA of the CDR3 is TGCGCCAGCAGTGAGGGGCCCCAACAGCATTTT.

The rearrangement links TRBV5-8 to TRBJ2-3, with 12 bases aligning to TRBD2. With V trimmed by 6 bases and J by 1 base, 9 bases remained unmatched. Germline V lookup: CDR1 SGHTS, CDR2 YDEGEE. The CDR3 runs to 17 residues. CDR3 sequence: CASTLGWTSGGTDTQYF. In nucleotides, the CDR3 is TGTGCCAGCACCCTCGGTTGGACTAGCGGGGGCACAGATACGCAGTATTTT.

The chain recombines TRBV7-3 with TRBJ2-3; 10 bases match TRBD2. The germline gives CDR1 SGHTA, CDR2 FQGTGA. The CDR3 extends over 14 amino acids. This CDR3 reads CATTSGVSTDTQYF. CDR3 DNA sequence: TGTGCTACTACTAGCGGGGTTAGCACAGATACGCAGTATTTT.

Concerning this clone: An end of the junction does not agree with germline; a read error may underlie this. The chain employs TRBV13 and TRBJ2-7; TRBD2 agrees at 8 bases. CDR3 length equals 16 residues. Germline V gene data show CDR1 as PRHDT and CDR2 as FYEKMQ (reference sequence). The CDR3 nucleotides are TGTGCCAGCAGCCTAGGCCCAGCGGGAGAGGGGTACGAGCAGTACTTC. The encoded protein is CASSLGPAGEGYEQYF.

This clone was counted a single time. J is TRBJ1-2 and V is TRBV7-9, with D perhaps matching TRBD1 (5 bases). The germline gives CDR1 SEHNR, CDR2 FQNEAQ (reference sequence). V dropped 1 base and J dropped 3 bases, with 12 bases sitting between them. The CDR3 runs 15 residues. CDR3 sequence reads: CASSLGDDSHYGYTF. The CDR3 nucleotides are TGTGCCAGCAGCTTAGGGGATGACAGCCACTATGGCTACACCTTC.

The V call is TRBV7-3, the J call TRBJ2-7; TRBD2 aligns across 10 bases. J was trimmed by 6 bases and V by 2 bases; bases with no gene match: 4. CDR1 and CDR2 from the germline V gene are SGHTA and FQGTGA. The CDR3 is made up of 14 amino acids. The CDR3 protein is CASSLELAGSEQYF. CDR3 nucleotide sequence: TGTGCCAGCAGCTTAGAACTAGCGGGATCCGAGCAGTACTTC.

V and J are TRBV7-2 and TRBJ2-5, with 14 bases fitting TRBD2. CDR3 length equals 16 residues. J gave up 1 base and V 5 bases, and 3 bases lay outside the gene matches. Germline CDR1 is SGHTA and CDR2 is FQGNSA. The DNA of the CDR3 is TGTGCCAGCAGCCCAGGGACTAGCGGGGGCCAAGAGACCCAGTACTTC. Translation: CASSPGTSGGQETQYF.